This TCR beta chain emerged from a study of T cell repertoires in cytomegalovirus infection. Whole-study context: Indications of both CMV infection and matching HLA type were provided by public TCR beta signatures. General observations from the study: Across the ex vivo response, the dominant clonotypes were HLA-C-restricted CMV-specific TCR beta clonotypes.

TCRdb fed the reads into MiXCR, producing one record per CDR3 protein. The sample lists 200,000 to 250,000 distinct CDR3 sequences, over 9% seen once, with 1.5% to 2% in the top ten. A word on this clonotype: The antigen is unknown.

The sequencing sample was made of PBMCs. The sequence came from a human donor in good health (CMV status not recorded). Some clones in this sample may be carry-over from other donors' samples.

The CDR3 nucleotides are TGTGCCAGCAGCCGGAGCGGTCGGGTAGATACGCAGTATTTT. This codes for CASSRSGRVDTQYF. The V call is TRBV28, the J call TRBJ2-3; TRBD2 might be the D (5 bases). The germline gives CDR1 MDHEN, CDR2 SYDVKM. V lost 6 bases and J lost 5, with 15 bases in between. The CDR3 length is 14 residues. Full variable domain (rest looked up from reference TRBV28 and TRBJ2-3): DVKVTQSSRYLVKRTGEKVFLECVQDMDHENMFWYRQDPGLGLRLIYFSYDVKMKEKGDIPEGYSVSREKKERFSLILESASTNQTSMYLCASSRSGRVDTQYFGPGTRLTVL.